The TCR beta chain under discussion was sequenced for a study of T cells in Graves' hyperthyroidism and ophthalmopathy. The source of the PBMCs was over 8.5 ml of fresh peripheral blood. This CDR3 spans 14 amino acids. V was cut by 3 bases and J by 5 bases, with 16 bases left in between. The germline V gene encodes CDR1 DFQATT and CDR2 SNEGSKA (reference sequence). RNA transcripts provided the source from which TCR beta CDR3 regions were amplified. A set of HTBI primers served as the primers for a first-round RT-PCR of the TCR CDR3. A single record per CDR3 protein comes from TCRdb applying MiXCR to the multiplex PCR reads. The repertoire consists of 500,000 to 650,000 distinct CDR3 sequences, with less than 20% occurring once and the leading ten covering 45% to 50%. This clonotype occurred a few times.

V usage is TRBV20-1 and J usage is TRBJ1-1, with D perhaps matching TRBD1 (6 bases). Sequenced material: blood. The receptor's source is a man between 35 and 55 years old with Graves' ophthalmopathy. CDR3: CSASPGQQGTEAFF. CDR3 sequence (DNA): TGCAGTGCTAGTCCGGGCCAACAGGGTACTGAAGCTTTCTTT.